Each of the 7 T cell receptor beta chains below was sequenced from the same sample in a study of CD8 T cells in ankylosing spondylitis. A single record per CDR3 protein comes from TCRdb applying MiXCR to the 5' RACE reads. The repertoire holds about 190,000 distinct CDR3 sequences, with 10% to 15% as singletons. Sequencing used blood, either unsorted or a sorted T cell fraction (not recorded which). These receptors were collected from a female donor with ankylosing spondylitis or in good health (not recorded which).

About this clonotype: Since the CDR3 does not end with the conserved phenylalanine or tryptophan, this likely comes from a read error. CDR3 loop: CASSPRTGSNQPQHV. The CDR3, as DNA: TGTGCCAGCAGTCCCCGGACAGGGTCGAATCAGCCCCAGCATGTT. The J gene is TRBJ1-5, the V gene TRBV6-1, with 8 positions matching TRBD1. The CDR3 sequence is 15 residues long. The V gene's germline CDR1 is MNHNS and CDR2 SASEGT. With V trimmed by 5 bases and J by 4 bases, 7 bases remained unmatched.

The sample holds a few counts of this clonotype. This sequence joins TRBV7-2 and TRBJ2-7; perhaps D is TRBD1 or TRBD2 (6 bases each). This CDR3 is built from 13 residues. Trimming removed 5 bases from V and 3 bases from J, with 11 bases in between. Germline CDR1 is SGHTA and CDR2 is FQGNSA. CDR3 DNA sequence: TGTGCCAGCAGCCGGAGGGACAACTACGAGCAGTACTTC. Its translation is CASSRRDNYEQYF.

This clonotype was detected many times. The chain carries TRBV5-1 and TRBJ2-1; TRBD1 matches 9 bases. CDR3 length: 13 amino acids. Germline CDR1 is SGHRS and CDR2 is YFSETQ. V was pared by 0 bases and J by 9 bases, with 1 base of the junction left unmatched. CDR3 amino acids: CASSLGQGGEQFF. In DNA form, the CDR3 reads TGCGCCAGCAGCTTGGGACAGGGGGGTGAGCAGTTCTTC.

This clonotype was seen at least ten times. The rearrangement links TRBV20-1 to TRBJ2-1; D is undetermined. Trimming shortened V by 3 bases and J by 4 bases, and 10 bases separated the two germline ends. The CDR3 is made up of 13 amino acids. Germline V CDR1 and CDR2: DFQATT, SNEGSKA (reference sequence). Here the CDR3 DNA reads TGCAGTGCTAGGTCTTGGGTATACAATGAGCAGTTCTTC. Translating it yields CSARSWVYNEQFF.

The genes are TRBV5-1 and TRBJ2-3; 8 bases are shared with TRBD1. This CDR3 has 14 amino acids. In germline, CDR1 is SGHRS, CDR2 YFSETQ. J lost 6 bases, V lost 3 bases, and 6 bases had no gene match. This CDR3 reads CASSSGQGRDTQYF. CDR3 coding DNA: TGCGCCAGCAGCTCCGGACAGGGACGGGATACGCAGTATTTT.

This clonotype was seen ten or more times. Written as DNA, the CDR3 is TGTGCCAGCAGCGTAGCAGGGCTCCCCAACTACGAGCAGTACTTC. Its protein product is CASSVAGLPNYEQYF. The chain combines TRBV9 with TRBJ2-7; weak D call: TRBD1 (5 bases). In germline, CDR1 is SGDLS, CDR2 YYNGEE. Trimming cost V 0 bases and J 3 bases, with 13 bases left between them. This CDR3 is 15 amino acids long.

This clonotype was seen only a few times. The chain links TRBV6-2 or TRBV6-3 to TRBJ2-7; D ambiguous. CDR3 length equals 16 residues. Germline loops: CDR1 MNHEY, CDR2 SVGEGT. The V end lost 4 bases, the J end lost 1 base, and 17 bases lay between the germline ends. The CDR3 sequence: CASSFGVLNPSYEQYF. The CDR3 bases are TGTGCCAGCAGTTTTGGAGTCCTCAATCCTTCCTACGAGCAGTACTTC.